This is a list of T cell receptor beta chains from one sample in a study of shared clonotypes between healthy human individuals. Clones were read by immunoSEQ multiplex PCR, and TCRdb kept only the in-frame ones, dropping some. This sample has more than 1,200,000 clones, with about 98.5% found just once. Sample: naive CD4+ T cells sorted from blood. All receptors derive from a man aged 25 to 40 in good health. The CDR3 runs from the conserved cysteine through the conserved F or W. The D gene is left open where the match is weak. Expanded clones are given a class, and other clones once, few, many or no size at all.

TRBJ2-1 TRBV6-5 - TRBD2 TGTGCCAGCAGCCGCCAACTAGCGGGAGGGGTTGAGCAGTTCTTC CASSRQLAGGVEQFF
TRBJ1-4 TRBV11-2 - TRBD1 TGTGCCAGCAGACCCGGGACAGGGGGATCAAAAGCTAATGAAAAACTGTTTTTT CASRPGTGGSKANEKLFF
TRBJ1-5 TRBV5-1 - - TGCGCCAGCAGCTTCCGGGGGCAGGCTAATCAGCCCCAGCATTTT CASSFRGQANQPQHF
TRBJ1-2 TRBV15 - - TGTGCCACCAGCAGAGTAACAGGCAGGGTAGTTACTTTCTCGAACTATGGCTACACCTTC CATSRVTGRVVTFSNYGYTF
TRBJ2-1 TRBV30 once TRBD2 TGTGCCTGGTGCGTAGCGGGAGGATCCCCTTCTCACAATGAGCAGTTCTTC CAWCVAGGSPSHNEQFF
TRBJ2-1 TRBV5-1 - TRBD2 TGCGCCAGCAGCATCGACTTGGCGGCTAGCGGCTACAATGAGCAGTTCTTC CASSIDLAASGYNEQFF
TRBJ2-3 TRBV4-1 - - TGCGCCAGCAGCCAAGCTCTCTCCACAGATACGCAGTATTTT CASSQALSTDTQYF
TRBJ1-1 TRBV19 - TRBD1 TGTGCCAGTAGTATATCGGGGACAGACAACACTGAAGCTTTCTTT CASSISGTDNTEAFF
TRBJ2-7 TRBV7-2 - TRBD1 TGTGCCAGCAGCTCGGGGACAGGGACCTACGAGCAGTACTTC CASSSGTGTYEQYF
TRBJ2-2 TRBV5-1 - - TGCGCCAGCAGCTTTTCCGGGGAGCTGTTTTTT CASSFSGELFF
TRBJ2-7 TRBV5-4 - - TGTGCCAGCAGCAGAGACCACTACGAGCAGTACTTC CASSRDHYEQYF
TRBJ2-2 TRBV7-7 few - TGTGCTAGCAGCAGCCGGGTACCTCCCGATCCCCTCCGGGGGGAGCTGTTTTTT CASSSRVPPDPLRGELFF
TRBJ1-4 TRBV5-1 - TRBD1 TGCGCCAGCAGCAGGGAGGACAGGGGTCACGAAAAACTGTTTTTT CASSREDRGHEKLFF
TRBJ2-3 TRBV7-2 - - TGTGCCAGCAGCTTAAGAGCTCGGAGATTCACAGATACGCAGTATTTT CASSLRARRFTDTQYF
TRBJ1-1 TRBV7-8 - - TGTGCCAGCAGCTTGGGGGTAACTGAAGCTTTCTTT CASSLGVTEAFF
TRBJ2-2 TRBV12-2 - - TGTGCAAGTACGGGACAGGGAAGTAACACCGGGGAGCTGTTTTTT CASTGQGSNTGELFF
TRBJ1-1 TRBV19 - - TGTGCCAGTATGGGGACCCGGCGGGCTGAAGCTTTCTTT CASMGTRRAEAFF
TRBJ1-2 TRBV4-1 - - TGCGCCAGCAGCCGCCCGGGGCGGGAGAACTATGGCTACACCTTC CASSRPGRENYGYTF
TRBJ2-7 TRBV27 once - TGTGCCAGCAGTTCGGGCGCCACTGGGGCCTACGAGCAGTACTTC CASSSGATGAYEQYF
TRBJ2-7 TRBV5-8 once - TGTGCCAGCAGCCGGGACAATTCCTACGAGCAGTACTTC CASSRDNSYEQYF
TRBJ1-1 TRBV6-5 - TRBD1 TGTGCCAGCAGTTACTGGACGGAACAGGGGTCTGAAGCTTTCTTT CASSYWTEQGSEAFF
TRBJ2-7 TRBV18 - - TGTGCCAGCTCACCCAGCATATTCTACGAGCAGTACTTC CASSPSIFYEQYF
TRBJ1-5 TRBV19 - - TGTGCCAGTACCCCCGACGGGCCTTTTCAGCCCCAGCATTTT CASTPDGPFQPQHF
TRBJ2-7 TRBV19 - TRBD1 TGTGCCAGTAGTATTTACGGGCAGGGGGCCACCTACGAGCAGTACTTC CASSIYGQGATYEQYF
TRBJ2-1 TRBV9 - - TGTGCCAGCAGCGTAGTGGGGGCACTGGAACCTCACAATGAGCAGTTCTTC CASSVVGALEPHNEQFF
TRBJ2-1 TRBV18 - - TGTGCCAGCTCACCACTCGGAACCCAGAATGAGCAGTTCTTC CASSPLGTQNEQFF
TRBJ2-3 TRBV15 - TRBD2 TGTGCCACCAGCCGCCAAGCCCACAGACTAGCGGGGAGCACAGATACGCAGTATTTT CATSRQAHRLAGSTDTQYF
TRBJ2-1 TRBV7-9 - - TGTGCCAGCAGCTTAAAACTAGTCGGTGAGCAGTTCTTC CASSLKLVGEQFF
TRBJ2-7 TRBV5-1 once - TGCGCCAGCAGACGAGCACCTATCTACGAGCAGTACTTC CASRRAPIYEQYF
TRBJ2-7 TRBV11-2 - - TGTGCCAGCAGCTCACCCACAGGGTTGGGTTCCGAGCAGTACTTC CASSSPTGLGSEQYF
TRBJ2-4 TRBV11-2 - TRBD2 TGTGCCAGCAGCGATCCTATAGCGGGAGGGATCATTCAGTACTTC CASSDPIAGGIIQYF
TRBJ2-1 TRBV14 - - TGTGCCAGCAGCCTCGGGGGAGGTGAGCAGTTCTTC CASSLGGGEQFF
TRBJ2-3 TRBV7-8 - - TGTGCCAGCAGCGGGGACCTCACAGATACGCAGTATTTT CASSGDLTDTQYF
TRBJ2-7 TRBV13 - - TGTGCCAGCAGCTTACTCCAGGTTAGATACGAGCAGTACTTC CASSLLQVRYEQYF
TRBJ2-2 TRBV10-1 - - TGCGCCAGCAGCCCTGACGGGCAGTGGAACACCGGGGAGCTGTTTTTT CASSPDGQWNTGELFF
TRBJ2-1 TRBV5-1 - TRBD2 TGCGCCAGCAGCTTCGGACTAGCGGGAGGGCCCTATGAGCAGTTCTTC CASSFGLAGGPYEQFF
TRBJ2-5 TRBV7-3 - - TGTGCCAGCAGCTTAAGGTACCAAGAGACCCAGTACTTC CASSLRYQETQYF
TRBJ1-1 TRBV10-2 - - TGCGCCAGCAGCCCTGACCCAAACACTGAAGCTTTCTTT CASSPDPNTEAFF
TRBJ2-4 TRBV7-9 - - TGTGCCAGCAGCCCCTCGGCAGGGAACATTCAGTACTTC CASSPSAGNIQYF
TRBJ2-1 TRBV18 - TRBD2 TGTGCCAGCTCACGGACTAGCGGGCTTTCCTACAATGAGCAGTTCTTC CASSRTSGLSYNEQFF
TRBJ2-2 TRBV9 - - TGTGCCAGCAGCCCCTCCAACGGGAGGGAGCTGTTTTTT CASSPSNGRELFF
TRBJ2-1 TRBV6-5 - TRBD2 TGTGCCAGCGGCCAGGGGACTAGCGGATACAATGAGCAGTTCTTC CASGQGTSGYNEQFF
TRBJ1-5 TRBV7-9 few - TGTGCCAGCAGCTTATTTCTGCAGCCCCAGCATTTT CASSLFLQPQHF
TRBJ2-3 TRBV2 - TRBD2 TGTGCCAGCGGTAGCGGGAGGGACACAGATACGCAGTATTTT CASGSGRDTDTQYF
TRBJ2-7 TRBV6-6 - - TGTGCCAGCAGTTACTCGGGGAACAGCAATTCCTACGAGCAGTACTTC CASSYSGNSNSYEQYF
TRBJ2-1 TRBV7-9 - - TGTGCCAGCAGCTTTTTGCCCAATGAGCAGTTCTTC CASSFLPNEQFF
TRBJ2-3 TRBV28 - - TGTGCCAGCAGCCAGTCGTCCCGGATGGTTGCAGATACGCAGTATTTT CASSQSSRMVADTQYF
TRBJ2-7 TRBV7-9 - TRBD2 TGTGCCAGCAGCTTTGTGGGAGGGCACTACGAGCAGTACTTC CASSFVGGHYEQYF